The 30 T cell receptor beta chains below come from one sample, sequenced in a study of beta chain features in type 1 diabetes. Sequenced material consisted of expressed TCRB transcripts (all of the isolated RNA was reverse transcribed). Clones were read by immunoSEQ multiplex PCR, and TCRdb kept only the in-frame ones, dropping some. The sample carries more than 150,000 clones, approximately 13% recorded once. The sample comprised central memory CD4+ T cells from blood. The source of these receptors is a woman aged 18-29 years in good health.

The gene calls are TRBV4-1 and TRBJ1-2; D is unresolved. Trimming shortened V by 5 bases and J by 8 bases, and 21 bases separated the two germline ends. CDR1 is MGHRA and CDR2 is YSYEKL in the germline V gene. The CDR3 is made up of 15 amino acids. For the CDR3, the DNA is TGCGCCAGCAGCGCAGGTGACGGGAGAGGTCAGGGCTACACCTTC. Translated: CASSAGDGRGQGYTF.

This chain's CDR3 is CASSLTGFVDGELFF. For the CDR3, the DNA is TGTGCCAGCAGTTTAACGGGATTCGTGGACGGGGAGCTGTTTTTT. The chain recombines TRBV27 with TRBJ2-2; possible D gene TRBD2, 5 bases. The CDR3 loop spans 15 amino acids. The germline V gene has CDR1 MNHEY and CDR2 SMNVEV (reference sequence). The germline V and J ends were trimmed by 2 bases and 7 bases, with 14 bases remaining between them.

The V call is TRBV7-9, the J call TRBJ2-2; D is unresolved. V lost 2 bases and J lost 3, with 10 bases in between. Per the germline V gene, CDR1 is SEHNR and CDR2 is FQNEAQ (reference sequence). There are 15 residues in the CDR3. The CDR3 spells CASSLYGLDTGELFF. CDR3 coding DNA: TGTGCCAGCAGCTTATACGGGTTGGACACCGGGGAGCTGTTTTTT.

This clone was seen a few times. V usage is TRBV6-6 and J usage is TRBJ1-5; 8 positions agree with TRBD1. The CDR3 sequence is 14 residues long. Trimming cost V 5 bases and J 6 bases; bases outside gene matches: 6. Germline V gene data show CDR1 as MNHNY and CDR2 as SVGAGI (reference sequence). CDR3 in amino acids: CASSPGGMVQPQHF. CDR3 nucleotide sequence: TGTGCCAGCAGTCCAGGGGGCATGGTTCAGCCCCAGCATTTT.

This clone was seen a few times. This chain links TRBV5-1 with TRBJ2-5; tentative D call: TRBD1 (6 bases). This CDR3 region has 14 residues. The V end was cut by 0 bases, the J end by 7 bases, with 13 bases between. Looked up from germline, CDR1 is SGHRS and CDR2 is YFSETQ. CDR3 DNA: TGCGCCAGCAGCTTGGGAGGGGGAGCTGGGACCCAGTACTTC. Its translation: CASSLGGGAGTQYF.

This clone was found a few times. The gene calls are TRBV5-1 and TRBJ2-3; 7 positions agree with TRBD1. This CDR3 region has 15 residues. Germline trimming cut 8 bases from V and 1 base from J; bases unmatched to any gene: 10. Germline CDR1 SGHRS, CDR2 YFSETQ. The CDR3: CASRGGAMGTDTQYF. The CDR3 DNA is TGCGCCAGTCGAGGGGGCGCGATGGGCACAGATACGCAGTATTTT.

This clone came up once. The V and J genes are TRBV4-1 and TRBJ1-1; D is perhaps TRBD1 (5 bases). V lost 2 bases and J lost 6, with 16 bases in between. The length of the CDR3 is 15 residues. Germline CDR1 is MGHRA and CDR2 is YSYEKL. This CDR3 reads CASSQLPGGRAEAFF. DNA of the CDR3: TGCGCCAGCAGCCAACTACCTGGGGGGAGGGCTGAAGCTTTCTTT.

This clone occurred a few times. Being one base from a much bigger clone, this may be a read error. The CDR3: CASSFRQGGETQYF. The CDR3 region has the DNA TGTGCCAGCAGCTTCCGACAGGGGGGAGAGACCCAGTACTTC. J is TRBJ2-5 and V is TRBV5-4; TRBD1 matches 9 bases. The CDR3 is 14 amino acids. J gave up 4 bases and V 2 bases, and 3 bases lay outside the gene matches. Germline CDR1 reads SGHNT; CDR2 reads YYREEE (reference sequence).

The rearrangement joins TRBV23-1 to TRBJ2-7; TRBD2 matches 7 bases. TRBV23-1 is marked as an open reading frame, function uncertain. After removal of 3 bases from V and 6 bases from J, the junction contained 11 bases not matched to a gene. CDR3 size: 15 residues. The CDR3 sequence is CASSHSLGLVGEQYF. CDR3 DNA: TGCGCCAGCAGTCACTCGCTCGGACTAGTGGGCGAGCAGTACTTC.

This chain uses TRBV5-8 with TRBJ1-4; 8 positions match TRBD1. This CDR3 region has 14 residues. J gave up 6 bases and V 4 bases, and 5 bases lay outside the gene matches. Per the germline V gene, CDR1 is SGHTS and CDR2 is YDEGEE. The CDR3 here is CASSLTGADEKLFF. In nucleotides, the CDR3 is TGTGCCAGCAGCCTGACAGGGGCGGATGAAAAACTGTTTTTT.

The CDR3 loop reads CASSEPGTGNEQYF. DNA of the CDR3: TGTGCCAGCAGTGAGCCGGGGACAGGGAACGAGCAGTACTTC. This sequence joins TRBV6-1 and TRBJ2-7, with 9 bases lining up with TRBD1. The trim removed 3 bases at V and 5 bases at J, leaving 5 bases unmatched. Germline lookup yields CDR1 MNHNS and CDR2 SASEGT. The length of the CDR3 is 14 residues.

V usage is TRBV29-1 and J usage is TRBJ1-2; no clear D. CDR1 and CDR2 from the germline V gene are SQVTM and ANQGSEA. V shed 5 bases and J shed 0 bases, with 7 bases lying between them. The CDR3 contains 12 residues. As DNA, the CDR3 is TGCAGCGTTAGCCAACCTAACTATGGCTACACCTTC. It is translated as CSVSQPNYGYTF.

This clone was found a few times. This chain links TRBV28 with TRBJ1-2; 11 nucleotides match TRBD1. Germline CDR1 is MDHEN and CDR2 is SYDVKM. J lost 4 bases, V lost 5 bases, and 6 bases had no gene match. This CDR3 is 15 amino acids long. This CDR3 is CASSPWTGGTYGYTF. The DNA of the CDR3 is TGTGCCAGCAGTCCGTGGACAGGGGGCACCTATGGCTACACCTTC.

Many counts were recorded for this clone. The genes are TRBV14 and TRBJ2-2; D gene ambiguous. Trimming removed 1 base at V and 0 bases at J, with 9 bases between. The CDR3 runs to 16 residues. Germline CDR1 and CDR2: SGHDN and FVKESK. The CDR3 DNA sequence: TGTGCCAGCAGCCAAGTAGCCTTCACGAACACCGGGGAGCTGTTTTTT. This sequence encodes CASSQVAFTNTGELFF.

This clone came up a few times. This chain uses TRBV29-1 with TRBJ2-2, with 8 bases fitting TRBD1. The CDR3 is 14 amino acids. Germline-derived CDR1 and CDR2 are SQVTM and ANQGSEA. J lost 3 bases, V lost 7 bases, and 7 bases had no gene match. The CDR3: CSAAGQGHTGELFF. CDR3 DNA: TGCAGCGCTGCCGGACAGGGTCACACCGGGGAGCTGTTTTTT.

This clone turned up a few times. The chain carries TRBV30 and TRBJ2-1; D may be TRBD2 (6 bases). CDR3 length equals 12 residues. The V end lost 5 bases, the J end lost 9 bases, and 14 bases lay between the germline ends. Germline CDR1 and CDR2: GTSNPN and SVGIG (reference sequence). The CDR3 nucleotides are TGTGCCTGGGTCTCCATGGGGGGTGAGCAGTTCTTC. The encoded protein is CAWVSMGGEQFF. The full variable domain, in which reference TRBV30 and TRBJ2-1 provide the parts outside the CDR3, is SQTIHQWPATLVQPVGSPLSLECTVEGTSNPNLYWYRQAAGRGLQLLFYSVGIGQISSEVPQNLSASRPQDRQFILSSKKLLLSDSGFYLCAWVSMGGEQFFGPGTRLTVL.

This clone was recorded a few times. The chain links TRBV7-3 to TRBJ2-7, with 10 bases lining up with TRBD1. CDR1 SGHTA and CDR2 FQGTGA come from the germline V gene. J lost 6 bases, V lost 4 bases, and 6 bases had no gene match. This CDR3 has 14 residues. Here the CDR3 DNA reads TGTGCCAGCAGCTCTGACAGGGGGCTTGGCGAGCAGTACTTC. Amino acid sequence: CASSSDRGLGEQYF.

The table lists this clone with a few counts. The chain is built from TRBV19 and TRBJ2-5; 7 bases agree with TRBD2. The CDR3 is 15 residues long. Trimming at V came to 5 bases and at J to 2 bases, leaving 8 bases not matched to a gene. CDR1 and CDR2 from the germline V gene are LNHDA and SQIVND (reference sequence). CDR3 bases: TGTGCCAGTAGTGGGGGAGGGGCAGGGCAAGAGACCCAGTACTTC. Translated: CASSGGGAGQETQYF.

The rearrangement joins TRBV30 to TRBJ2-7, with 11 bases that match TRBD1. Germline V gene lookup returns CDR1 GTSNPN and CDR2 SVGIG (reference sequence). J gave up 4 bases and V 4 bases, and 9 bases lay outside the gene matches. This CDR3 is built from 15 residues. The CDR3 region has the DNA TGTGCCTGGAATCCTGGAGGACAGGGGGCTTACGAGCAGTACTTC. This gives the protein CAWNPGGQGAYEQYF.

The V call is TRBV2, the J call TRBJ1-5; maybe TRBD1 (5 bases). V lost 0 bases and J lost 1, with 7 bases in between. CDR3 length: 15 amino acids. CDR1 and CDR2 from the germline V gene are SNHLY and FYNNEI. The CDR3 protein is CASSEARVSNQPQHF. The CDR3 DNA reads TGTGCCAGCAGTGAAGCCAGGGTGAGCAATCAGCCCCAGCATTTT.

This clone occurred a few times. This sequence joins TRBV29-1 and TRBJ1-5; 9 bases agree with TRBD1. CDR1 and CDR2 (germline): SQVTM, ANQGSEA. V was clipped by 4 bases and J by 6 bases; unmatched bases: 10. The CDR3 sequence is 15 residues long. The CDR3 region is CSVADRDRVGQPQHF. The CDR3 DNA sequence: TGCAGCGTTGCCGACCGGGACAGGGTCGGTCAGCCCCAGCATTTT.

Only a few counts were recorded for this clone. The CDR3 sequence is CASTYQAKQETQYF. The CDR3 DNA reads TGTGCCAGCACCTACCAGGCAAAACAAGAGACCCAGTACTTC. V gene TRBV28 combines with J gene TRBJ2-5; D is unclear. V was trimmed by 7 bases and J by 2 bases, leaving 14 bases between them. Germline loops: CDR1 MDHEN, CDR2 SYDVKM. The CDR3 totals 14 residues.

This clone occurred a few times. The chain is built from TRBV4-1 and TRBJ2-1, with a possible D match to TRBD2 (5 bases). The V gene lost 1 base and the J gene lost 4 bases, with 17 bases spanning the gap. CDR1 and CDR2 from the germline V gene are MGHRA and YSYEKL. This CDR3 contains 17 residues. The CDR3 loop reads CASSQARSDRLYNEQFF. The CDR3 DNA is TGCGCCAGCAGCCAAGCTCGTAGCGACCGGCTTTACAATGAGCAGTTCTTC.

This clone has more than one count but fewer than ten. The chain recombines TRBV9 with TRBJ2-3, with D maybe TRBD1 (6 bases). In germline, CDR1 is SGDLS, CDR2 YYNGEE. There are 14 residues in the CDR3. Trimming took 3 bases from V and 2 from J, leaving 10 bases between them. The CDR3 loop is CASSGQGYTDTQYF. The CDR3 coding sequence is TGTGCCAGCAGCGGGCAGGGGTACACAGATACGCAGTATTTT.

The chain joins TRBV2 to TRBJ2-7, with D possibly TRBD2 on 5 matching bases. V was pared by 2 bases and J by 7 bases, with 12 bases between. Germline CDR1 SNHLY, CDR2 FYNNEI. The CDR3 contains 13 residues. This CDR3 is CASSEPGYREQYF. Here the CDR3 DNA reads TGTGCCAGCAGTGAACCGGGGTATCGGGAGCAGTACTTC. Full variable domain (outside the CDR3, taken from reference TRBV2 and TRBJ2-7): EPEVTQTPSHQVTQMGQEVILRCVPISNHLYFYWYRQILGQKVEFLVSFYNNEISEKSEIFDDQFSVERPDGSNFTLKIRSTKLEDSAMYFCASSEPGYREQYFGPGTRLTVT.

The V call is TRBV11-2, the J call TRBJ2-5; no clear D. V lost 4 bases, J lost 5 bases, and 17 bases lay in between. Germline CDR1 is SGHAT and CDR2 is FQNNGV. The CDR3 has 15 amino acids. The CDR3 protein is CASSSFNLPSETQYF. In DNA form, the CDR3 reads TGTGCCAGCAGCTCGTTCAATTTGCCCAGTGAGACCCAGTACTTC. The full variable domain, with the rest looked up from reference TRBV11-2 and TRBJ2-5, is EAGVAQSPRYKIIEKRQSVAFWCNPISGHATLYWYQQILGQGPKLLIQFQNNGVVDDSQLPKDRFSAERLKGVDSTLKIQPAKLEDSAVYLCASSSFNLPSETQYFGPGTRLLVL.

The rearrangement links TRBV5-8 to TRBJ2-7; D possibly corresponds to TRBD1 (5 bases). V dropped 0 bases and J dropped 1 base, with 11 bases sitting between them. The CDR3 extends over 15 amino acids. The germline V gene encodes CDR1 SGHTS and CDR2 YDEGEE. CDR3 nucleotides: TGTGCCAGCAGCTTGGCGGTCGACAGATCCTACGAGCAGTACTTC. It specifies CASSLAVDRSYEQYF.

This clone showed up just a few times. The V and J genes are TRBV7-8 and TRBJ1-4; D uncertain. V was clipped by 4 bases and J by 8 bases, with 11 bases between them. The CDR3 is 13 residues long. Germline V gives CDR1 SGHVS, CDR2 FQNEAQ. The CDR3 nucleotides read TGTGCCAGCAGCTATTTATTCCCGGAAAAACTGTTTTTT. The encoded protein is CASSYLFPEKLFF.

This clone showed up just a few times. The rearrangement joins TRBV5-6 to TRBJ2-5, with 7 nucleotides matching TRBD1. The V segment lost 5 bases and the J segment 6 bases; nucleotides outside the gene matches: 7. The germline V gene encodes CDR1 SGHDT and CDR2 YYEEEE. The CDR3 covers 13 residues. The CDR3 reads CASRSGQTKTQYF. For the CDR3, the DNA is TGTGCCAGCAGATCGGGACAGACTAAGACCCAGTACTTC.

Many counts were recorded for this clone. The chain is built from TRBV29-1 and TRBJ2-7, with a tentative D call TRBD1 (6 bases). Germline loops: CDR1 SQVTM, CDR2 ANQGSEA. Trimming took off 6 bases at V and 5 bases at J, with 20 bases between the two ends. The CDR3 contains 14 residues. This CDR3 is CSVRTDSFGNEQYF. CDR3 nucleotide sequence: TGCAGCGTCCGAACGGACAGTTTTGGGAACGAGCAGTACTTC.